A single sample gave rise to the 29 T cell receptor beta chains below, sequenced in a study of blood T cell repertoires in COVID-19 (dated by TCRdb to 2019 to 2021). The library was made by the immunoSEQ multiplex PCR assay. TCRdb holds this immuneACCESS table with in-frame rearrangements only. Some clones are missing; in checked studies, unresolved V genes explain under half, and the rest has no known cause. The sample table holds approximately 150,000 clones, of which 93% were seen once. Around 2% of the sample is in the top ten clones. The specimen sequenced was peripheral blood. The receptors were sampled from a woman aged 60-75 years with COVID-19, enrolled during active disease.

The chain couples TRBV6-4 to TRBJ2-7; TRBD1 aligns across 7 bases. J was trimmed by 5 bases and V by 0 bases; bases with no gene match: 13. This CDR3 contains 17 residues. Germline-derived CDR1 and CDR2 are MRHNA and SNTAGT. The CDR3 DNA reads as TGTGCCAGCAGTGACTCCGGGAACAGGGGAGAGATGGACGAGCAGTACTTC. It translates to CASSDSGNRGEMDEQYF.

The CDR3 coding sequence is TGTGCCAGCAGCTCATTGGACAGGGGGCTGGATGGCTATGGCTACACCTTC. Encoded protein: CASSSLDRGLDGYGYTF. The chain combines TRBV7-8 with TRBJ1-2, with 11 bases aligning to TRBD1. CDR1 and CDR2 from the germline V gene are SGHVS and FQNEAQ. This CDR3 contains 17 residues. The V segment lost 4 bases and the J segment 4 bases; nucleotides outside the gene matches: 11.

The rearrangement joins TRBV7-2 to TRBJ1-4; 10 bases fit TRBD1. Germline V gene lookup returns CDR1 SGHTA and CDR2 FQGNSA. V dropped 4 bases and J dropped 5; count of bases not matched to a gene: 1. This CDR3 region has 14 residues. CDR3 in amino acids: CASSSGQGNEKLFF. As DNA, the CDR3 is TGTGCCAGCAGCTCGGGACAGGGGAATGAAAAACTGTTTTTT. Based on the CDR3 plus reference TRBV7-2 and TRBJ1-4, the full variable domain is GAGVSQSPSNKVTEKGKDVELRCDPISGHTALYWYRQSLGQGLEFLIYFQGNSAPDKSGLPSDRFSAERTGGSVSTLTIQRTQQEDSAVYLCASSSGQGNEKLFFGSGTQLSVL.

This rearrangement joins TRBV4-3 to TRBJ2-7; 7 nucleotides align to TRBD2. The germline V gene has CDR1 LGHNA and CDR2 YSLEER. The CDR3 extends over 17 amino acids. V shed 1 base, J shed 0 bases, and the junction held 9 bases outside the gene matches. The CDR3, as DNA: TGCGCCAGCAGCCAAGGATTGGGAGGGGTGAGCTCCTACGAGCAGTACTTC. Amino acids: CASSQGLGGVSSYEQYF.

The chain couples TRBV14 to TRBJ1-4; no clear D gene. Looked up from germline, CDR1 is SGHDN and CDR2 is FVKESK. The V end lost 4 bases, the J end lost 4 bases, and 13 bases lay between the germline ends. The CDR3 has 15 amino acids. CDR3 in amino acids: CASSPPGGLNEKLFF. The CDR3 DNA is TGTGCCAGCAGCCCACCCGGAGGGCTTAATGAAAAACTGTTTTTT.

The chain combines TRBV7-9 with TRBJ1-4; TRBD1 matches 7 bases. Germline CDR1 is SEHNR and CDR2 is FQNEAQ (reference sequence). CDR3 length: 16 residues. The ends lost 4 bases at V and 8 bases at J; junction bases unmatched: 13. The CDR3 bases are TGTGCCAGCAGCTCAAGGCAATACAGGGGCGGGGAAAAACTGTTTTTT. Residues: CASSSRQYRGGEKLFF.

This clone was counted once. CDR3 region: CASSHDIYDRGRGTGELFF. CDR3 bases: TGTGCCAGCAGCCACGACATTTACGACAGGGGGCGAGGTACCGGGGAGCTGTTTTTT. The rearrangement uses TRBV3-1 (or the pseudogene TRBV3-2) and TRBJ2-2, with TRBD1 matching 10 bases. Losses at the gene ends were 3 bases for V and 5 bases for J; bases not matched to a gene: 15. From germline, CDR1 is LGHDT and CDR2 YNNKEL (reference sequence). The CDR3 extends over 19 amino acids.

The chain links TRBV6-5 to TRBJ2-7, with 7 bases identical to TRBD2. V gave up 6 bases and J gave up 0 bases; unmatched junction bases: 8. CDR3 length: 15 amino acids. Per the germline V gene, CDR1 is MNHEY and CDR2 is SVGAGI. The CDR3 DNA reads TGTGCCAGCAGGAGAGGGACTACCAGCTCCTACGAGCAGTACTTC. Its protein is CASRRGTTSSYEQYF.

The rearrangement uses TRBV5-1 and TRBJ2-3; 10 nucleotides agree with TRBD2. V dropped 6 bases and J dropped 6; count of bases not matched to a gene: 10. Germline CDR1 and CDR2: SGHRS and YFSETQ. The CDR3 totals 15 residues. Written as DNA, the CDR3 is TGCGCCAGCATCGCTAACCTAGCGGGGGCTGATACGCAGTATTTT. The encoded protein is CASIANLAGADTQYF.

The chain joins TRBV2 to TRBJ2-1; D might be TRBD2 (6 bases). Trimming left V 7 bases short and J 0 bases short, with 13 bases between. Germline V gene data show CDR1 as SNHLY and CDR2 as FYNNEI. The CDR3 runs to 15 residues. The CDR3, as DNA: TGTGCCAGCAAGGAGGGGAGGAGCTCCTACAATGAGCAGTTCTTC. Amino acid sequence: CASKEGRSSYNEQFF.

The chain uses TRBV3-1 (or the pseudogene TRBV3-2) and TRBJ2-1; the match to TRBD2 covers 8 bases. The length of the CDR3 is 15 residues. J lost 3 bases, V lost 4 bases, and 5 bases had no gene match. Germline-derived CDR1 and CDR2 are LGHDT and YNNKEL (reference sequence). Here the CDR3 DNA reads TGTGCCAGCAGCCGTCCGGGGGGGAACTACAATGAGCAGTTCTTC. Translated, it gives CASSRPGGNYNEQFF.

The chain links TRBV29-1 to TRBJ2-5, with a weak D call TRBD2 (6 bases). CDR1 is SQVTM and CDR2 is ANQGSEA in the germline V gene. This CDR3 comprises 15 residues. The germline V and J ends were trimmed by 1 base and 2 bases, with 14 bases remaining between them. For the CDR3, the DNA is TGCAGCGTTGAAGGTCCAGCGGGCCCTCAAGAGACCCAGTACTTC. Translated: CSVEGPAGPQETQYF.

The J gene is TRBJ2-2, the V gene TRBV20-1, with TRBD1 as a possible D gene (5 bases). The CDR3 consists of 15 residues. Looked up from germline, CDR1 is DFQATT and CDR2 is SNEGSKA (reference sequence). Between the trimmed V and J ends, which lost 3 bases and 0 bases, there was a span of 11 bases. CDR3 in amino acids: CSASGGASNTGELFF. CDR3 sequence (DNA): TGCAGTGCTAGTGGTGGGGCCTCGAACACCGGGGAGCTGTTTTTT.

The CDR3 is CAHKSPNTEAFF. CDR3 coding DNA: TGTGCCCACAAATCTCCGAACACTGAAGCTTTCTTT. The chain is built from TRBV10-3 and TRBJ1-1; D call uncertain. Deletions cut 11 bases from V and 1 base from J, with 11 bases between. Germline V gives CDR1 ENHRY, CDR2 SYGVKD. The CDR3 contains 12 residues.

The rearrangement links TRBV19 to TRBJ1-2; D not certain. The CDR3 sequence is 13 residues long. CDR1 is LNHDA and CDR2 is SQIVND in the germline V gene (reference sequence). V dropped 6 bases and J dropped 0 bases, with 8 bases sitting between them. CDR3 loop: CASSALANYGYTF. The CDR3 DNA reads TGTGCCAGTAGCGCGCTAGCTAACTATGGCTACACCTTC.

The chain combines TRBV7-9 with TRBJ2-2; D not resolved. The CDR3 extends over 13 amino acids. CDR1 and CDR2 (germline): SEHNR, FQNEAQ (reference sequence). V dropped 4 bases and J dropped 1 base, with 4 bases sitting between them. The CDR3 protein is CASSSGNTGELFF. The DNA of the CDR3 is TGTGCCAGCAGCTCAGGGAACACCGGGGAGCTGTTTTTT. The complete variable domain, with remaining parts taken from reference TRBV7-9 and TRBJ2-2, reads DTGVSQNPRHKITKRGQNVTFRCDPISEHNRLYWYRQTLGQGPEFLTYFQNEAQLEKSRLLSDRFSAERPKGSFSTLEIQRTEQGDSAMYLCASSSGNTGELFFGEGSRLTVL.

Here the CDR3 DNA reads TGTGCCATCAGTGAACGTGACAGGGGAATCTACAATGAGCAGTTCTTC. This sequence encodes CAISERDRGIYNEQFF. V and J are TRBV10-3 and TRBJ2-1; 8 bases map to TRBD1. Trimming removed 3 bases from V and 3 bases from J; junction bases left unmatched: 7. The CDR3 consists of 16 residues. Germline CDR1 is ENHRY and CDR2 is SYGVKD.

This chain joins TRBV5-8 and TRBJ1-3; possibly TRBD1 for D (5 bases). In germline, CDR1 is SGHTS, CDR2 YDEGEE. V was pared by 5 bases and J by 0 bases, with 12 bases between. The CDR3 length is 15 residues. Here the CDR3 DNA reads TGTGCCAGCAGATATGGAACAGGCTCTGGAAACACCATATATTTT. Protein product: CASRYGTGSGNTIYF.

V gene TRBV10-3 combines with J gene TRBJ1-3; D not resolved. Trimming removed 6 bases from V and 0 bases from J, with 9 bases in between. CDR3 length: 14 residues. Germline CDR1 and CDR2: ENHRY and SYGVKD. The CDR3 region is CAIRAVVSGNTIYF. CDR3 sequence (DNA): TGTGCCATCAGGGCGGTGGTCTCTGGAAACACCATATATTTT.

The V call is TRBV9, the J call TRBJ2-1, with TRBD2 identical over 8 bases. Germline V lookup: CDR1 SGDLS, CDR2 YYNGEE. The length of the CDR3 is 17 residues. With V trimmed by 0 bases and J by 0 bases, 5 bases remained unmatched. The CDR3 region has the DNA TGTGCCAGCAGCGTAGCCCTGGGGACTAGCTCCTACAATGAGCAGTTCTTC. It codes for CASSVALGTSSYNEQFF. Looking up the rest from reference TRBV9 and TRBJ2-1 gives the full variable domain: DSGVTQTPKHLITATGQRVTLRCSPRSGDLSVYWYQQSLDQGLQFLIQYYNGEERAKGNILERFSAQQFPDLHSELNLSSLELGDSALYFCASSVALGTSSYNEQFFGPGTRLTVL.

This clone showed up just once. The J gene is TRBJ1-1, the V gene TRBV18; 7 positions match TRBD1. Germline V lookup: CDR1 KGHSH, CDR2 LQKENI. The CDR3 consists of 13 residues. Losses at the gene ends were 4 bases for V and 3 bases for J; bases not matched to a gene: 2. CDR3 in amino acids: CASSRQGHTEAFF. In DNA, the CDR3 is TGTGCCAGCTCACGACAGGGTCACACTGAAGCTTTCTTT. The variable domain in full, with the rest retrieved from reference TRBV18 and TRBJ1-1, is NAGVMQNPRHLVRRRGQEARLRCSPMKGHSHVYWYRQLPEEGLKFMVYLQKENIIDESGMPKERFSAEFPKEGPSILRIQQVVRGDSAAYFCASSRQGHTEAFFGQGTRLTVV.

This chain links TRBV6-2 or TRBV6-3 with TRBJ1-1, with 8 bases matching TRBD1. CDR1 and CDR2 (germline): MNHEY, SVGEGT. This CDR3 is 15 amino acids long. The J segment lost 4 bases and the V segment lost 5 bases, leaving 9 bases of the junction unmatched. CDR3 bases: TGTGCCAGCAGTAACGTCAGGGGGCCGGGCACTGAAGCTTTCTTT. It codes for CASSNVRGPGTEAFF.

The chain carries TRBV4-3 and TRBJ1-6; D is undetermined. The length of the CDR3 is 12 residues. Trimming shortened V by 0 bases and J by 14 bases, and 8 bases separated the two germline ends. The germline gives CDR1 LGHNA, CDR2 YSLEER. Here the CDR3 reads CASSQDYGTLHF. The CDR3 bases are TGCGCCAGCAGCCAAGATTACGGGACCCTCCACTTT.

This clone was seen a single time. DNA for the CDR3: TGTGCCAGCAGCCCTCTGCGAGAGACCCAGTACTTC. As protein: CASSPLRETQYF. The chain recombines TRBV7-2 with TRBJ2-5; D is unclear. The CDR3 sequence is 12 residues long. The V gene lost 5 bases and the J gene lost 4 bases, with 8 bases spanning the gap. Per the germline V gene, CDR1 is SGHTA and CDR2 is FQGNSA.

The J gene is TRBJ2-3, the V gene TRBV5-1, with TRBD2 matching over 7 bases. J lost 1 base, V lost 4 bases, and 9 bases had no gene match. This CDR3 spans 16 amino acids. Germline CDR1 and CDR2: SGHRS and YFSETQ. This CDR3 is CASSRMNSGRTDTQYF. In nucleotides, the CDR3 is TGCGCCAGCAGCCGTATGAATAGCGGGCGCACAGATACGCAGTATTTT.

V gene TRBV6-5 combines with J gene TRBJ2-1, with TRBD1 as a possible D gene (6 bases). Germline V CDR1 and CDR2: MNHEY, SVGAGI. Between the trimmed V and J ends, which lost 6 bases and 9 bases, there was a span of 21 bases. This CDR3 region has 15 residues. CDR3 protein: CASSPPPGNRVEQFF. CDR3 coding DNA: TGTGCCAGCAGCCCGCCACCGGGGAACAGGGTTGAGCAGTTCTTC.

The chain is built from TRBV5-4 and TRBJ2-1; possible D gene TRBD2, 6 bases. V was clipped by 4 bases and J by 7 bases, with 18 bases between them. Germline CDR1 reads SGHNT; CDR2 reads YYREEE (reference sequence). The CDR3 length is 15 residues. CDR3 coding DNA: TGTGCCAGCAGCCCTAGGGAACTAGCTCAGAATGAGCAGTTCTTC. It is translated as CASSPRELAQNEQFF.

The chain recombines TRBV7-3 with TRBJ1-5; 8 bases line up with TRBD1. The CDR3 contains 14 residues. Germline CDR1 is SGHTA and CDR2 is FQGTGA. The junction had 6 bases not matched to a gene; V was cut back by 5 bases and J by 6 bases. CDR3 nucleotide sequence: TGTGCCAGCAGCGGACCAGGGGGCAGTCAGCCCCAGCATTTT. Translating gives CASSGPGGSQPQHF.

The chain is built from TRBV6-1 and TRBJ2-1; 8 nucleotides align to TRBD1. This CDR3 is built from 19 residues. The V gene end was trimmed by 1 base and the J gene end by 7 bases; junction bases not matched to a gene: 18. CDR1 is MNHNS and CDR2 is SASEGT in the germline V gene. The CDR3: CASSEVYGQGARSGNEQFF. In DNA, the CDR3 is TGTGCCAGCAGTGAAGTGTATGGCCAGGGGGCGAGATCGGGGAATGAGCAGTTCTTC.